The 29 T cell receptor beta chains in this list originate from one sample, sequenced in a study of long-term antiretroviral therapy in people with HIV. immunoSEQ v3.0 was run at survey level. Generated by immunoSEQ multiplex PCR, the TCRdb table keeps only in-frame clones and is missing some. The table shows 15,000 to 20,000 clones, with about 91% occurring only once. Here the sequenced sample was unsorted PBMCs, taken about 2.4 years before starting antiretroviral therapy. The receptor source for this set is a woman aged 30 to 39 with HIV.

This clone was detected once. The chain uses TRBV11-2 and TRBJ1-1; the D is unclear. V was trimmed by 5 bases and J by 3 bases, leaving 13 bases between them. Germline V lookup: CDR1 SGHAT, CDR2 FQNNGV. The length of the CDR3 is 14 residues. CDR3 sequence (DNA): TGTGCCAGCAGCCCGGAATGGACTGACACTGAAGCTTTCTTT. Protein product: CASSPEWTDTEAFF.

In regard to this clone: Other DNA sequences in the sample encode the same CDR3. The gene calls are TRBV7-9 and TRBJ2-7, with 8 bases aligning to TRBD1. Per germline, CDR1 SEHNR and CDR2 FQNEAQ (reference sequence). The CDR3 length is 15 residues. The V segment lost 1 base and the J segment 5 bases; nucleotides outside the gene matches: 7. DNA for the CDR3: TGTGCCAGCAGCTTAGATCCGACAGGGGACAACGAGCAGTACTTC. Its protein is CASSLDPTGDNEQYF.

This clone was found a few times. The V call is TRBV5-6, the J call TRBJ1-6; D unclear. Germline CDR1 SGHDT, CDR2 YYEEEE. Trimming left V 0 bases short and J 7 bases short, with 11 bases between. The CDR3 has 15 amino acids. This CDR3 reads CASSLATGRNSPLHF. CDR3 sequence (DNA): TGTGCCAGCAGCTTGGCAACCGGACGCAATTCACCCCTCCACTTT.

This clone was seen only once. CDR3 amino acids: CASSLMGGRISGNTIYF. For the CDR3, the DNA is TGTGCCAGCAGCTTAATGGGGGGCCGCATCTCTGGAAACACCATATATTTT. The chain links TRBV7-9 to TRBJ1-3, with TRBD1 as a possible D gene (6 bases). Trimming removed 2 bases at V and 0 bases at J, with 14 bases between. CDR1 is SEHNR, CDR2 FQNEAQ, per germline (reference sequence). CDR3 size: 17 residues.

This clone was seen more than once but under ten times. The chain links TRBV7-9 to TRBJ1-2, with TRBD1 matching 8 bases. CDR3 length: 12 residues. Germline V gene data show CDR1 as SEHNR and CDR2 as FQNEAQ (reference sequence). Trimming took 3 bases from V and 8 from J; bases not matched to a gene: 2. CDR3 residues: CASSFGQGGYTF. As DNA, the CDR3 is TGTGCCAGCAGCTTCGGACAGGGCGGCTACACCTTC.

The J gene is TRBJ2-5, the V gene TRBV7-2, with 7 nucleotides matching TRBD1. This CDR3 has 14 amino acids. Germline CDR1 is SGHTA and CDR2 is FQGNSA. Trimming took 4 bases from V and 5 from J; bases not matched to a gene: 7. The CDR3, as DNA: TGTGCCAGCAGCTCCGCAGGGGGATGGGAGACCCAGTACTTC. Protein: CASSSAGGWETQYF.

The chain has TRBV29-1 and TRBJ1-1; 12 nucleotides agree with TRBD1. The CDR3 loop spans 16 amino acids. Germline CDR1 reads SQVTM; CDR2 reads ANQGSEA. Trimming at V came to 5 bases and at J to 3 bases, leaving 10 bases not matched to a gene. As DNA, the CDR3 is TGCAGCGTTCTCGGGACAGGGGGCCTGTCGCACACTGAAGCTTTCTTT. This codes for CSVLGTGGLSHTEAFF.

The chain employs TRBV19 and TRBJ1-2, with D possibly TRBD1 on 5 matching bases. This CDR3 spans 14 amino acids. Germline CDR1 and CDR2: LNHDA and SQIVND (reference sequence). V lost 6 bases and J 2 bases, leaving 13 bases between the germline ends. The CDR3 protein is CASRPGGGNYGYTF. The CDR3 DNA reads as TGTGCCAGTAGGCCCGGGGGTGGAAACTATGGCTACACCTTC. The whole variable domain, remainder taken from reference TRBV19 and TRBJ1-2, is DGGITQSPKYLFRKEGQNVTLSCEQNLNHDAMYWYRQDPGQGLRLIYYSQIVNDFQKGDIAEGYSVSREKKESFPLTVTSAQKNPTAFYLCASRPGGGNYGYTFGSGTRLTVV.

This clone was observed once. The rearrangement joins TRBV30 to TRBJ1-3; no reliable D call. The germline V and J ends were trimmed by 4 bases and 4 bases, with 8 bases remaining between them. The CDR3 runs 12 residues. CDR1 is GTSNPN, CDR2 SVGIG, per germline (reference sequence). DNA for the CDR3: TGTGCCTGGAAAAGGTCCGGAAACACCATATATTTT. Encoded protein: CAWKRSGNTIYF. Together with reference TRBV30 and TRBJ1-3, the CDR3 gives the full variable domain: SQTIHQWPATLVQPVGSPLSLECTVEGTSNPNLYWYRQAAGRGLQLLFYSVGIGQISSEVPQNLSASRPQDRQFILSSKKLLLSDSGFYLCAWKRSGNTIYFGEGSWLTVV.

The chain recombines TRBV6-1 with TRBJ2-3; 7 bases line up with TRBD2. V was clipped by 0 bases and J by 1 base; unmatched bases: 7. The CDR3 length is 17 residues. Germline CDR1 reads MNHNS; CDR2 reads SASEGT. The CDR3 DNA is TGTGCCAGCAGTGAAGCTTTCGGAAGCGGGGGCACAGATACGCAGTATTTT. Translating it yields CASSEAFGSGGTDTQYF.

This chain connects TRBV4-3 to TRBJ2-3, with a weak D call TRBD2 (6 bases). The CDR3 extends over 16 amino acids. Trimming left V 3 bases short and J 10 bases short, with 23 bases between. Germline values: CDR1 LGHNA, CDR2 YSLEER. CDR3: CASSQGQKSGRGSQYF. The CDR3 DNA follows: TGCGCCAGCAGCCAGGGTCAGAAGTCCGGACGGGGGTCGCAGTATTTT.

The chain combines TRBV6-6 with TRBJ2-1, with D perhaps matching TRBD2 (6 bases). CDR3 length: 14 residues. V dropped 8 bases and J dropped 6 bases, with 17 bases sitting between them. In germline, CDR1 is MNHNY, CDR2 SVGAGI (reference sequence). This chain's CDR3 is CASAGNQVANEQFF. The CDR3 bases are TGTGCCAGCGCGGGGAACCAAGTCGCCAATGAGCAGTTCTTC.

In its sample, this clone was seen a few times. The V and J genes are TRBV29-1 and TRBJ2-1; 9 nucleotides match TRBD1. Trimming took 0 bases from V and 5 from J; bases not matched to a gene: 8. CDR3 length: 16 residues. The V gene's germline CDR1 is SQVTM and CDR2 ANQGSEA. CDR3 DNA sequence: TGCAGCGTTGAAGATCCCGGACAGGGGAACAACAATGAGCAGTTCTTC. Translation gives CSVEDPGQGNNNEQFF.

This chain uses TRBV29-1 with TRBJ1-2; TRBD1 might be the D (6 bases). Germline CDR1 reads SQVTM; CDR2 reads ANQGSEA. The length of the CDR3 is 18 residues. Trimming left V 6 bases short and J 2 bases short, with 28 bases between. The DNA for the CDR3 is TGCAGCGTAGAATGGGGGCCATGGCGGGGACTCAACAACTATGGCTACACCTTC. This sequence encodes CSVEWGPWRGLNNYGYTF.

The gene calls are TRBV14 and TRBJ2-2; TRBD1 might be the D (6 bases). The CDR3 is made up of 15 amino acids. The V gene's germline CDR1 is SGHDN and CDR2 FVKESK. The V gene lost 3 bases and the J gene lost 5 bases, with 13 bases spanning the gap. The DNA of the CDR3 is TGTGCCAGCAGCCACAGGGGCACGAGGACCGGGGAGCTGTTTTTT. Its translation: CASSHRGTRTGELFF.

The chain links TRBV19 to TRBJ1-5, with D unresolved. The ends were cut back, 11 bases at V and 4 bases at J, with 12 bases in the middle. Per the germline V gene, CDR1 is LNHDA and CDR2 is SQIVND (reference sequence). The CDR3 loop spans 12 amino acids. The CDR3 loop reads CASRDENQPQHF. The CDR3 coding sequence is TGTGCCTCCCGGGATGAAAATCAGCCCCAGCATTTT.

The chain employs TRBV10-3 and TRBJ2-7, with D perhaps assigned TRBD1 or TRBD2 (5 bases each). Germline lookup yields CDR1 ENHRY and CDR2 SYGVKD. Trimming stripped 11 bases from V and 3 bases from J, with 14 bases between. This CDR3 is 12 amino acids long. CDR3 in amino acids: CASSRDGYEQYF. The CDR3 DNA reads as TGTGCCTCTTCCCGGGACGGCTACGAGCAGTACTTC.

This chain uses TRBV30 with TRBJ1-1; unclear D gene. Trimming removed 5 bases from V and 10 bases from J, with 23 bases in between. Germline V CDR1 and CDR2: GTSNPN, SVGIG (reference sequence). The CDR3 has 14 amino acids. CDR3 residues: CAWGRRETRLLAFF. CDR3 DNA sequence: TGTGCCTGGGGCCGCCGGGAAACCAGACTCTTAGCTTTCTTT.

The chain carries TRBV12-5 and TRBJ2-1, with TRBD2 identical over 8 bases. Trimming took 7 bases from V and 2 from J; bases not matched to a gene: 7. In germline, CDR1 is LGHNT, CDR2 FRNRAP. This CDR3 is 15 amino acids long. CDR3 protein: CASADDGGAYNEQFF. The CDR3 nucleotides are TGTGCTAGTGCCGACGACGGGGGGGCCTACAATGAGCAGTTCTTC.

This chain connects TRBV10-3 to TRBJ2-1; D is undetermined. With 3 bases removed from V and 4 bases from J, the gap between germline ends came to 10 bases. The V gene's germline CDR1 is ENHRY and CDR2 SYGVKD. CDR3 length equals 14 residues. The CDR3: CAISDSIGYNEQFF. The CDR3 DNA follows: TGTGCCATCAGTGACAGTATAGGGTACAATGAGCAGTTCTTC.

The chain employs TRBV19 and TRBJ1-2, with unresolved D. Trimming left V 1 base short and J 0 bases short, with 9 bases between. Germline values: CDR1 LNHDA, CDR2 SQIVND (reference sequence). This CDR3 has 15 residues. CDR3 sequence: CASSIAAGSNYGYTF. CDR3 DNA: TGTGCCAGTAGTATAGCAGCAGGCTCTAACTATGGCTACACCTTC.

V gene TRBV5-1 combines with J gene TRBJ1-1; perhaps TRBD1 as D (6 bases). Germline loops: CDR1 SGHRS, CDR2 YFSETQ. Trimming took 6 bases from V and 5 from J, leaving 17 bases between them. This CDR3 is built from 14 residues. For the CDR3, the DNA is TGCGCCAGCATATCAGGGGTAGGGGGGACTGAAGCTTTCTTT. It yields the protein CASISGVGGTEAFF.

J is TRBJ2-5 and V is TRBV5-6; no firm D call. The germline gives CDR1 SGHDT, CDR2 YYEEEE. Trimming left V 0 bases short and J 0 bases short, with 9 bases between. The CDR3 runs to 15 residues. The CDR3 region is CASSLDSAHQETQYF. CDR3 DNA sequence: TGTGCCAGCAGCTTGGACAGCGCCCACCAAGAGACCCAGTACTTC. Supplemented by reference TRBV5-6 and TRBJ2-5, the full variable domain reads DAGVTQSPTHLIKTRGQQVTLRCSPKSGHDTVSWYQQALGQGPQFIFQYYEEEERQRGNFPDRFSGHQFPNYSSELNVNALLLGDSALYLCASSLDSAHQETQYFGPGTRLLVL.

V gene TRBV19 combines with J gene TRBJ1-1, with 7 bases that match TRBD1. The CDR3 is 15 amino acids. In germline, CDR1 is LNHDA, CDR2 SQIVND (reference sequence). Germline trimming cut 0 bases from V and 4 bases from J; bases unmatched to any gene: 5. In DNA, the CDR3 is TGTGCCAGTAGTATAGACCTGACAGGGCCCACTGAAGCTTTCTTT. Amino acid sequence: CASSIDLTGPTEAFF.

The chain links TRBV6-5 to TRBJ2-3, with 8 bases fitting TRBD2. The CDR3 totals 14 residues. The germline gives CDR1 MNHEY, CDR2 SVGAGI. V lost 7 bases, J lost 0 bases, and 3 bases stayed unmatched. CDR3: CASTERGSTDTQYF. The CDR3 nucleotides are TGTGCCAGCACAGAGCGGGGGAGCACAGATACGCAGTATTTT.

This clone has only a few counts. This rearrangement joins TRBV7-2 to TRBJ1-2; the D gene is possibly TRBD1 (5 bases). This CDR3 comprises 14 residues. Trimming cost V 3 bases and J 6 bases, with 14 bases left between them. Germline-derived CDR1 and CDR2 are SGHTA and FQGNSA. The CDR3 DNA sequence: TGTGCCAGCAGCTTTACAGGAGCGGGGGATGGCTACACCTTC. Its protein product is CASSFTGAGDGYTF.

The V gene is TRBV11-3, the J gene TRBJ1-6; D is unclear. V was trimmed by 1 base and J by 10 bases, leaving 14 bases between them. The CDR3 extends over 15 amino acids. The germline V gene encodes CDR1 SGHNT and CDR2 YENEEA. The CDR3: CASSLGRGGGSPLHF. The CDR3 bases are TGTGCCAGCAGCTTAGGGCGTGGAGGCGGATCACCCCTCCACTTT.

This chain joins TRBV6-5 and TRBJ1-3, with TRBD1 matching over 7 bases. With V trimmed by 5 bases and J by 6 bases, 10 bases remained unmatched. There are 15 residues in the CDR3. The germline V gene encodes CDR1 MNHEY and CDR2 SVGAGI. The CDR3 nucleotides are TGTGCCAGCAGTCCCCTCGACAGGGCTCCAAACACCATATATTTT. This codes for CASSPLDRAPNTIYF.

This sequence joins TRBV4-3 and TRBJ1-4, with D hard to call. The CDR3 consists of 14 residues. V was trimmed by 0 bases and J by 4 bases, leaving 6 bases between them. CDR1 LGHNA and CDR2 YSLEER come from the germline V gene. Here the CDR3 DNA reads TGCGCCAGCAGCCAAGACGTGGGTAATGAAAAACTGTTTTTT. This translates into CASSQDVGNEKLFF.